The sequence of this T cell receptor beta chain was determined in a study of T cell repertoires in cytomegalovirus infection. Study-wide background: The authors relied on CMV epitopes, both recently identified HLA-C-restricted and well-studied HLA-B-restricted. Public TCR beta signatures provided an indication of both CMV infection and a matching HLA type. Broader study findings: Ex vivo responses were dominated by HLA-C-restricted CMV-specific TCR beta clonotypes. Cumulative public TCR beta family frequency identified carriers of CMV plus the relevant HLA.

The CDR3 covers 16 residues. Germline CDR1 reads MNHEY; CDR2 reads SVGEGT. MiXCR, run by TCRdb on the reads, gives a single entry per CDR3 protein. The profile shows roughly 920,000 distinct CDR3 sequences, 25% to 40% of them singletons. This clonotype was observed once. Its antigen is unknown. The junction and the germline gene differ at one end; a read error may be behind it. The clonotype comes from a human donor in good health (CMV status not recorded). Some clones in this sample may be carry-over from other donors' samples. The chain links TRBV6-2 or TRBV6-3 to TRBJ1-5; 8 nucleotides match TRBD1. This sample comprised cultured CD8+ T cells from PBMCs, obtained from culture after CMV antigen stimulation. CDR3 nucleotides: TGTGCCAACAGTTTCCTTGGACAGGGCCCCAATCAGCCCCAGCATTTT. Translated, it gives CANSFLGQGPNQPQHF.